The next 5 T cell receptor beta chains were all read from a single sample in a study of cytomegalovirus exposure and HLA in healthy donors. 13 Jbeta primers and 60 Vbeta primers were used for the PCR. The repertoire was sequenced with immunoSEQ multiplex PCR; TCRdb's copy has only in-frame clones and lacks some. The sample shows 90,000 to 120,000 clones, roughly 82% of them seen only once. Sequenced input: PBMCs. The origin of the receptors is a man aged 25 to 40 in good health and CMV-seropositive.

V and J are TRBV6-1 and TRBJ2-5, with 7 bases that match TRBD1. Germline loops: CDR1 MNHNS, CDR2 SASEGT. J was trimmed by 2 bases and V by 6 bases; bases with no gene match: 3. The CDR3 is made up of 13 amino acids. The CDR3 nucleotides are TGTGCCAGCAGCCGGGACAGTCAAGAGACCCAGTACTTC. It encodes CASSRDSQETQYF.

The chain has TRBV28 and TRBJ2-5, with 9 bases matching TRBD1. After removal of 4 bases from V and 1 base from J, the junction contained 4 bases not matched to a gene. CDR3 length equals 15 residues. Germline V gene sequence: CDR1 MDHEN, CDR2 SYDVKM. The CDR3 DNA reads TGTGCCAGCAGTTCCCCGGGACAGGGCCAAGAGACCCAGTACTTC. Its translation is CASSSPGQGQETQYF.

V gene TRBV6-5 combines with J gene TRBJ2-7, with TRBD2 matching over 8 bases. The CDR3 extends over 15 amino acids. From germline, CDR1 is MNHEY and CDR2 SVGAGI. Trimming took 0 bases from V and 4 from J; bases not matched to a gene: 5. The chain's CDR3 is CASSYSASGSYEQYF. The CDR3 DNA follows: TGTGCCAGCAGTTACTCGGCTAGCGGGTCTTACGAGCAGTACTTC.

V is TRBV30 and J is TRBJ1-6; TRBD1 might be the D (6 bases). The V and J ends lost 4 bases and 3 bases respectively, with 13 bases between them. Germline V gene sequence: CDR1 GTSNPN, CDR2 SVGIG (reference sequence). The CDR3 is 15 residues long. The CDR3 DNA reads as TGTGCCTGGAACGTACAGGGTCACTATAATTCACCCCTCCACTTT. Protein: CAWNVQGHYNSPLHF.

This sequence joins TRBV5-1 and TRBJ1-1; possible D gene TRBD1, 6 bases. The CDR3 is 13 amino acids. Trimming removed 5 bases from V and 3 bases from J, with 11 bases in between. The germline V gene has CDR1 SGHRS and CDR2 YFSETQ. This chain's CDR3 is CASRETGYTEAFF. The CDR3 nucleotides read TGCGCCAGCAGGGAGACAGGCTACACTGAAGCTTTCTTT.